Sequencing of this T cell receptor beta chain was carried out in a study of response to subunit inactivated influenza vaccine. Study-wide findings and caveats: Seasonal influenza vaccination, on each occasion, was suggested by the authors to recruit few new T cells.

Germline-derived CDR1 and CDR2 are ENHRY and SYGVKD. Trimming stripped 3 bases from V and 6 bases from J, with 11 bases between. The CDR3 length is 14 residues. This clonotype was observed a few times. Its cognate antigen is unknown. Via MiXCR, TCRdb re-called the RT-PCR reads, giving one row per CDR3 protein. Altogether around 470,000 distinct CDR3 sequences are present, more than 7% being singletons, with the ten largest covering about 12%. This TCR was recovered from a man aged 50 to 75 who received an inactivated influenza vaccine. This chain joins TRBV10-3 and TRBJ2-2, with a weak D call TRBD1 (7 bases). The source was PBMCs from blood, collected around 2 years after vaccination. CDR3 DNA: TGTGCCATCAGTGAACCAGGGGGGTCCGGGGAGCTGTTTTTT. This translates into CAISEPGGSGELFF.